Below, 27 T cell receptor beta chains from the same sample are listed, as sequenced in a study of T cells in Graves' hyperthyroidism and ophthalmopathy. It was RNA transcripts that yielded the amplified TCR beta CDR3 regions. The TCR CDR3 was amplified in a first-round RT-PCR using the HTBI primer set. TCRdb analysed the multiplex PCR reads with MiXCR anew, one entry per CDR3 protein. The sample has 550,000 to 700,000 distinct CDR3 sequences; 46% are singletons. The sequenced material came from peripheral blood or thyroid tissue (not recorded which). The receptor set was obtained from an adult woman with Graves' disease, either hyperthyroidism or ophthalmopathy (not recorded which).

CDR3: CAWKVDRHPYEQYF. DNA for the CDR3: TGTGCCTGGAAAGTGGACAGACACCCCTACGAGCAGTACTTC. The gene calls are TRBV9 and TRBJ2-7, with a possible D match to TRBD1 (6 bases). The germline CDR1 and CDR2 sequences are SGDLS and YYNGEE. The V and J ends lost 10 bases and 2 bases respectively, with 19 bases between them. The CDR3 spans 14 residues.

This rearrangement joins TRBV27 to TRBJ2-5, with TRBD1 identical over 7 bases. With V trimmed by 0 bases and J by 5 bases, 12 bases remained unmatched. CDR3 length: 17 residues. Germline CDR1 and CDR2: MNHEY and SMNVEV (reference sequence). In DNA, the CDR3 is TGTGCCAGCAGTTTATCCGCCGGGACAGTTCTTCCGGAGACCCAGTACTTC. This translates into CASSLSAGTVLPETQYF.

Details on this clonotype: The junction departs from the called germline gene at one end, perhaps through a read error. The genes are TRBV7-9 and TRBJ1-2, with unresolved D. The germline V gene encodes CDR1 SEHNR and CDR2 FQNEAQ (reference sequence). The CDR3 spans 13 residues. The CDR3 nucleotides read TGCGCCAGCAGCCCGAGACTAGCGGGAGGCTACACCTTC. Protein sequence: CASSPRLAGGYTF. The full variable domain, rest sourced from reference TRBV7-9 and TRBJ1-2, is DTGVSQNPRHKITKRGQNVTFRCDPISEHNRLYWYRQTLGQGPEFLTYFQNEAQLEKSRLLSDRFSAERPKGSFSTLEIQRTEQGDSAMYLCASSPRLAGGYTFGSGTRLTVV.

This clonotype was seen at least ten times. CDR3 in amino acids: CASLGASPTNEKLFF. CDR3 coding DNA: TGTGCCAGCCTAGGGGCGAGCCCAACTAATGAAAAACTGTTTTTT. The chain links TRBV28 to TRBJ1-4; D possibly corresponds to TRBD1 (5 bases). Germline-derived CDR1 and CDR2 are MDHEN and SYDVKM. The CDR3 has 15 amino acids. V gave up 8 bases and J gave up 0 bases, with 13 bases separating them. The variable domain in full, with the rest retrieved from reference TRBV28 and TRBJ1-4, is DVKVTQSSRYLVKRTGEKVFLECVQDMDHENMFWYRQDPGLGLRLIYFSYDVKMKEKGDIPEGYSVSREKKERFSLILESASTNQTSMYLCASLGASPTNEKLFFGSGTQLSVL.

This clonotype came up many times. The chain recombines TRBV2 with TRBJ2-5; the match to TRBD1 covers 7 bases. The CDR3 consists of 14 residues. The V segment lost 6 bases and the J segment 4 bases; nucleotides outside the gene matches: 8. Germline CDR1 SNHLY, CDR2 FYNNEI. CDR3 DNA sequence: TGTGCCAGCAGAAAAGTACAGGGGACAGAGACCCAGTACTTC. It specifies CASRKVQGTETQYF.

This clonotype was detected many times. This CDR3 reads CASSINRDSPLHF. The CDR3 nucleotides read TGTGCCAGTAGTATCAACAGGGATTCACCCCTCCACTTT. This chain uses TRBV19 with TRBJ1-6, with D possibly TRBD1 on 6 matching bases. V was trimmed by 3 bases and J by 8 bases, leaving 8 bases between them. This CDR3 has 13 residues. The germline V gene encodes CDR1 LNHDA and CDR2 SQIVND (reference sequence).

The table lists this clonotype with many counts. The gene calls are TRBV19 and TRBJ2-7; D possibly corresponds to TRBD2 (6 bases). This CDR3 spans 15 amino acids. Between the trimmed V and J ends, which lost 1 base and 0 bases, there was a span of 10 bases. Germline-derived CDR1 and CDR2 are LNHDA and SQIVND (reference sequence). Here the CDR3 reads CASSIVAESSYEQYF. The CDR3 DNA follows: TGTGCCAGTAGTATAGTAGCGGAGAGCTCCTACGAGCAGTACTTC.

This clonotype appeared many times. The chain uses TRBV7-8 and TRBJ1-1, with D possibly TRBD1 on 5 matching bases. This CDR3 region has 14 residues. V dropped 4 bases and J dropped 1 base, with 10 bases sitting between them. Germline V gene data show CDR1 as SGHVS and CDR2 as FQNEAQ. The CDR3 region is CASSSGAENTEAFF. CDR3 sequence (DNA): TGTGCCAGCAGCTCCGGGGCGGAGAACACTGAAGCTTTCTTT.

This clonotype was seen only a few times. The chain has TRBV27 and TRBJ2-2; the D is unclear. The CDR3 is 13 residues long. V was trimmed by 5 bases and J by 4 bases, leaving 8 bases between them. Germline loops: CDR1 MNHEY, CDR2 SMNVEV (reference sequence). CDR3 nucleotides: TGTGCCAGCAGTCTGATTAGCACCGGGGAGCTGTTTTTT. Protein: CASSLISTGELFF.

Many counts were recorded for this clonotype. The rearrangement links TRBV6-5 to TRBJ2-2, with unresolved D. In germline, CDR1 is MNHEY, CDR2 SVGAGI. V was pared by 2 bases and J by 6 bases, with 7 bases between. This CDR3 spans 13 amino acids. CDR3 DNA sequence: TGTGCCAGCAGTTACGTCTCGTCCGGGGAGCTGTTTTTT. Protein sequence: CASSYVSSGELFF.

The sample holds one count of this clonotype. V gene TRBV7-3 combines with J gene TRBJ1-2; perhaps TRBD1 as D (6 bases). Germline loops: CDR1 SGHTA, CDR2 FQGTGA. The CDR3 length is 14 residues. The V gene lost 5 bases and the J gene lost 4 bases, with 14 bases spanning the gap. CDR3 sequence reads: CASSPDRSSYGYTF. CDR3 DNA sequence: TGTGCCAGCAGCCCCGACAGGAGTTCCTATGGCTACACCTTC.

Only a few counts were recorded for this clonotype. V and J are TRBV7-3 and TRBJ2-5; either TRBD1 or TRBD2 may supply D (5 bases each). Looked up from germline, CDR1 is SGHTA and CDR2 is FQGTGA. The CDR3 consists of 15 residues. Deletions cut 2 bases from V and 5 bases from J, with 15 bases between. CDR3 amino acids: CASSLGTGDRETQYF. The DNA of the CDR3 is TGTGCCAGCAGCTTAGGGACCGGCGATAGGGAGACCCAGTACTTC.

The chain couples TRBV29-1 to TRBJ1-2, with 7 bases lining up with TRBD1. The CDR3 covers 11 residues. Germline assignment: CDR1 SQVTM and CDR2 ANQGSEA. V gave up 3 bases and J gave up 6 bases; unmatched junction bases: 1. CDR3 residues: CSVDRGDGYTF. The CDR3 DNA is TGCAGCGTTGACAGGGGGGATGGCTACACCTTC.

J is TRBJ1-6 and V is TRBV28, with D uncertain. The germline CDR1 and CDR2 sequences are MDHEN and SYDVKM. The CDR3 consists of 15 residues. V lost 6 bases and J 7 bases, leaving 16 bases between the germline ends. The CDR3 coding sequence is TGTGCCAGCAGGACGAATAGATTGGGGAATTCACCCCTCCACTTT. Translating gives CASRTNRLGNSPLHF. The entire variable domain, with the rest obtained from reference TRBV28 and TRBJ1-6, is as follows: DVKVTQSSRYLVKRTGEKVFLECVQDMDHENMFWYRQDPGLGLRLIYFSYDVKMKEKGDIPEGYSVSREKKERFSLILESASTNQTSMYLCASRTNRLGNSPLHFGNGTRLTVT.

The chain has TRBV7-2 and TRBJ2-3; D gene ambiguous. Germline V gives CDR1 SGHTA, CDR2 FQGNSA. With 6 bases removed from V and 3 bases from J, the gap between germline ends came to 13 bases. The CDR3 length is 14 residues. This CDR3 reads CASSWTYQTDTQYF. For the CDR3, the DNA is TGTGCCAGCAGTTGGACGTACCAAACAGATACGCAGTATTTT.

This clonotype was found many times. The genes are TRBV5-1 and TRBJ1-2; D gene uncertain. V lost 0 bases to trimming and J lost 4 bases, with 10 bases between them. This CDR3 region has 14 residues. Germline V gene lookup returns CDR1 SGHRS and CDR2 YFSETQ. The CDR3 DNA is TGCGCCAGCAGCTTGGATGACCCCTCCTATGGCTACACCTTC. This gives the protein CASSLDDPSYGYTF.

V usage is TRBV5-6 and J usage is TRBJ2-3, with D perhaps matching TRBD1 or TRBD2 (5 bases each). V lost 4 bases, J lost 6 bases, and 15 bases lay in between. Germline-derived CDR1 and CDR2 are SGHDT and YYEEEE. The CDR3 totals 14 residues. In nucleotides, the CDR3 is TGTGCCAGCAGCAGGGGAGTTACGGGGGATACGCAGTATTTT. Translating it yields CASSRGVTGDTQYF. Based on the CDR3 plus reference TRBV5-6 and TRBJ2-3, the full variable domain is DAGVTQSPTHLIKTRGQQVTLRCSPKSGHDTVSWYQQALGQGPQFIFQYYEEEERQRGNFPDRFSGHQFPNYSSELNVNALLLGDSALYLCASSRGVTGDTQYFGPGTRLTVL.

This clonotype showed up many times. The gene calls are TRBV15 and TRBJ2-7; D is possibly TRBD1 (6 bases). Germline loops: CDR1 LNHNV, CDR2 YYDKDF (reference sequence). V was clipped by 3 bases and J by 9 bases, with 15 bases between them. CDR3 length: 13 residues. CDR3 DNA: TGTGCCACCAGCAGCCGGGTACAGGGTCGGCAGTACTTC. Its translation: CATSSRVQGRQYF.

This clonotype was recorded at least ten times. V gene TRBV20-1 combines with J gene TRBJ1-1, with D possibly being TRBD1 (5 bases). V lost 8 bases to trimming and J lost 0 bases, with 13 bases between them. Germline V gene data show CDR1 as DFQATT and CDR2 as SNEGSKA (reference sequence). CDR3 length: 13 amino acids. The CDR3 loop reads CSSHRSMNTEAFF. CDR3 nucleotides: TGCAGTTCTCACAGGAGCATGAACACTGAAGCTTTCTTT.

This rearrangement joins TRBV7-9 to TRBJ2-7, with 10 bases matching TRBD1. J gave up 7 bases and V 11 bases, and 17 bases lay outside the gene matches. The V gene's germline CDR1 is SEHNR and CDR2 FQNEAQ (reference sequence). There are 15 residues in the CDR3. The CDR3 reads CAGTAVGTGVGEQYF. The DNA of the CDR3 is TGTGCCGGCACCGCTGTTGGGACAGGGGTAGGTGAGCAGTACTTC. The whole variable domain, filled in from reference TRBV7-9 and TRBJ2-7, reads DTGVSQNPRHKITKRGQNVTFRCDPISEHNRLYWYRQTLGQGPEFLTYFQNEAQLEKSRLLSDRFSAERPKGSFSTLEIQRTEQGDSAMYLCAGTAVGTGVGEQYFGPGTRLTVT.

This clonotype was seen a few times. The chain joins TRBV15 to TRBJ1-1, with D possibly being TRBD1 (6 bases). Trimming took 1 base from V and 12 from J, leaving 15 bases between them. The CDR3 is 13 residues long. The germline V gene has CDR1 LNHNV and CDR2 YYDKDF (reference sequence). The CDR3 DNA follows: TGTGCCACCAGCAGAGTACCGGCCAGGGGATCTTTCTTT. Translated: CATSRVPARGSFF.

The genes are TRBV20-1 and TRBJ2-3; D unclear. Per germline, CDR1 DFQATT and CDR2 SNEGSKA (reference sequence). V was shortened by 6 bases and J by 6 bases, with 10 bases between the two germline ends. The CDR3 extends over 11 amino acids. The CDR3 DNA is TGCAGTGCGGAATACTTCGATACGCAGTATTTT. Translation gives CSAEYFDTQYF.

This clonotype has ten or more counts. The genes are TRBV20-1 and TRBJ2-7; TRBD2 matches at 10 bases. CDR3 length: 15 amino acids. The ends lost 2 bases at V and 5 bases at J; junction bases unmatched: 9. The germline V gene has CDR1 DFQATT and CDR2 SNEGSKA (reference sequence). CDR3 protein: CSARNPAGGLNEQYF. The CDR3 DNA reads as TGCAGTGCTAGAAATCCAGCGGGAGGGCTTAACGAGCAGTACTTC.

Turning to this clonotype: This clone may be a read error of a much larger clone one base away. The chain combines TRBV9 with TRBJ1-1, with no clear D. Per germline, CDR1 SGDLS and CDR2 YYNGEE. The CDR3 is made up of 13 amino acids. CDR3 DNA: TGTGCCAGCAACGTAGATACGAACACTGAAGCTTTCTTT. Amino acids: CASNVDTNTEAFF. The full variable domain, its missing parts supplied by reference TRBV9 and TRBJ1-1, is DSGVTQTPKHLITATGQRVTLRCSPRSGDLSVYWYQQSLDQGLQFLIQYYNGEERAKGNILERFSAQQFPDLHSELNLSSLELGDSALYFCASNVDTNTEAFFGQGTRLTVV.

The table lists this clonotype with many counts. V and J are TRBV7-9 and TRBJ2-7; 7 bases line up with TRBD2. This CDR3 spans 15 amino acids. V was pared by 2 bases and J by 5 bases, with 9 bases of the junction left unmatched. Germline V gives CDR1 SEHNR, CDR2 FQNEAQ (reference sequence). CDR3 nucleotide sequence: TGTGCCAGCAGCTTACGTGGGAGGGCCCAAGACGAGCAGTACTTC. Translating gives CASSLRGRAQDEQYF.

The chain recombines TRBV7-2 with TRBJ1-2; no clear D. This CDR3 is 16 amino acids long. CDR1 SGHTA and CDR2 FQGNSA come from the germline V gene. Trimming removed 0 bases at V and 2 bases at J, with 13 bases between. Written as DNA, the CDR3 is TGTGCCAGCAGCTTAGCGCACTCAGGAGGGAACTATGGCTACACCTTC. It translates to CASSLAHSGGNYGYTF.

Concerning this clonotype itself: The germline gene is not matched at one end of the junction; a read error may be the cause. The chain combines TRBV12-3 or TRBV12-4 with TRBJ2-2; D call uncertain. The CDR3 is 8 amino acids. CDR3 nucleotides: TGTGCCGGCAGTTTTGTGTCCTTT. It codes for CAGSFVSF.